This T cell receptor (beta chain) was captured in a study of low-dose radiotherapy and immunotherapy resistance in tumors. As for the study in general: Patients received cyclophosphamide 200 mg/m2 intravenously every two weeks, the day before radiation-immunotherapy.

As to this clonotype: This sequence is one base from a far larger clone and is likely a read error.

Germline V gene sequence: CDR1 MNHEY, CDR2 SVGEGT. V was clipped by 6 bases and J by 0 bases, with 19 bases between them. The CDR3 loop spans 17 amino acids. cDNA synthesis used a TRAV/TRBV-specific primer set for both chains. Amplification, which lasted 15 to 20 PCR cycles, used a constant-region primer and V-primer adapter to amplify TCRs. One entry per CDR3 protein results from TCRdb running MiXCR on the reads. The sample holds approximately 89,000 distinct CDR3 sequences; about 20% are singletons and the top ten take about 5.5%. Time point denoted: before trial treatment. Donors were administered nivolumab, ipilimumab, aspirin and low-dose cyclophosphamide, together with low-dose radiotherapy.

This specimen was PBMCs, taken before treatment. V is TRBV6-2 or TRBV6-3 and J is TRBJ2-3; D might be TRBD2 (6 bases). The sequence derives from a male donor with prostate cancer. The CDR3 sequence is CASSFHGAGTSTDTQYF. In DNA, the CDR3 is TGTGCCAGCAGCTTCCATGGGGCCGGGACTAGCACAGATACGCAGTATTTT.